The entry below gives a single T cell receptor (beta chain) sequence along with its context. The clone's antigen remains unknown. No much larger clone is present one base from it, and per-base qualities are unavailable. The CDR3 starts with the cysteine, ends with the phenylalanine, and has 15 residues. The DNA shown is the 45-base CDR3, in frame from base 1. The germline V gene encodes CDR1 MNHEY and CDR2 SVGEGT. V loses 7 bases of germline sequence and J loses 3 bases, and the interval between the two ends is 16 bases. This sample is drawn from a study of human T cells and chemical hapten exposure (dated by TCRdb to about 2021). Regarding the complete study: For sensitization, 2% DPC in acetone was applied to an approximately 2 cm by approximately 2 cm area of upper inner arm skin. Weekly therapeutic DPC doses were additionally applied to the scalp of patients throughout the approximately 24-week study period. This study followed changes in the peripheral blood TCR repertoire in vivo during primary and secondary sensitization of alopecia patients to the hapten diphenylcyclopropenone (DPC). Most of the patients in the cohort were female, and the cohort covered alopecia areata with under or over 50% scalp involvement, alopecia totalis and alopecia universalis. Twenty-nine alopecia patients gave blood for TCR sequencing at one to four time points (pre-sensitization, 2, 6 and 24 weeks). Patch testing was performed on the upper back with Finn chambers containing 0.01% DPC, and the patch tests were scored after 6 days according to International Contact Dermatitis Research Group standards. Each blood RNA sample was used to sequence both TCR alpha and TCR beta chains. Libraries were combined into a pool for sequencing, and differences in TCR yield between samples came mainly from small differences in library volumes within the pool. Patient blood was sampled pre-sensitization (week 0) and at 2, 6 and about 24 weeks after DPC sensitization. Study-level results and caveats: Repeated subsampling changed both the strength of the expansion versus patch-test correlation and the threshold at which that correlation became significant. Patch test score was positively correlated with the number of PT1 expanded TCRs, with significance at thresholds 8, 16 and 32 but not at 4. The number of TCRs above 1 in 1000 frequency did not change with DPC sensitization; there was no evidence of global repertoire structure alterations. Alopecia, a presumed autoimmune disease, was present in all patients, so the immune response of the patients might differ from that of healthy individuals. Expanded TCRs formed significantly more large CDR3 similarity clusters than pre-sensitization or healthy control sets, consistent with antigen-driven responses.

The sample's time point label, decoded: pre-sensitization, week 0. What this sample's treatment or condition label stands for: therapeutic diphenylcyclopropenone sensitization with weekly scalp DPC. Total RNA was isolated from unfractionated whole blood collected in Tempus Blood RNA tubes. At each patch-test visit, blood was drawn before the patch test was applied. Patients were eligible if aged 18 to 70, diagnosed with alopecia and judged suitable for DPC therapy, and pregnant patients were excluded. Libraries were made using RACE. Instrument on record: NextSeq 500. Library preparation attached unique molecular identifiers to individual cDNA molecules for quantitative, reproducible TCR counting. The original methods were these. The median number of TCRs per sample was around 100,000, ranging from roughly 23,224 to 700,000. The Decombinator software suite was used to annotate the V, J and CDR3 of the TCR reads. To make PS versus PT1 abundance plots, every sample was subsampled to the same number of TCRs (28,000). Expanded TCRs were defined as absent before sensitization and observed at least eight times at the 2-week time point. The public reads were reprocessed in TCRdb via fastp at Q25 and MiXCR, keeping in-frame beta chains. Entries that share a CDR3 protein sequence are merged under the most common genes and DNA. These V and J calls rely on TCRdb rather than the paper's analysis. The sample table shows tens of thousands of distinct CDR3 sequences, and approximately 9.6% are seen once. The ten largest clones add up to 8.5% to 10% of the sample.

The rearranged segments are TRBV6-2 or TRBV6-3 and TRBJ1-5; there is no confident call for the D gene. The source material was whole blood, sampled in connection with sensitization to the hapten diphenylcyclopropenone (DPC). The TCR comes from a woman aged 25 to 45 with alopecia areata. Some clones in this sample may be carry-over from other donors' samples. The CDR3 amino acid sequence is: CASIEGSGNNQPQHF. The DNA reads TGTGCCAGCATCGAGGGTAGCGGTAACAATCAGCCCCAGCATTTT.